This T cell receptor beta chain was identified in a study of blood T cell repertoires in COVID-19 (dated by TCRdb to about 2020). About the full investigation: Samples covering the acute and convalescent phases of COVID-19 were provided by collaborators in the United States, Italy and Spain. The prospective study material was composed of cDNA or gDNA derived from T cells, B-cell-depleted T cells, or PBMCs. Deeply sampled blood TCRbeta repertoires from subjects exposed to, actively infected with, or recovered from COVID-19 were included in the dataset. The repertoires were made available in a free public database intended to serve as a resource for research on the immune response to SARS-CoV-2. Samples were obtained from the ongoing ImmuneRACE study (first 160 participants) and from about 1,300 subjects provided by 6 global collaborators. Sample metadata almost always included a de-identified subject ID, COVID-19 status, age in years and sex. Where available, HLA class I and class II types were taken from metadata supplied by the sample provider and were not determined by assay-based typing. Points the paper makes about the study in general: Clinical and demographic metadata were provided uncurated, with the amount varying by source and participant.

Cut back by 4 bases and 6 bases, the V and J ends lie 15 bases apart. CDR1 and CDR2, looked up from the germline V gene, are KGHDR and SFDVKD. There are 14 amino acids in the CDR3, from cysteine to phenylalanine inclusive. CDR3 DNA is the only sequence kept; it has 42 bases, read in frame from the first base. Of note for this clone: The specificity of this receptor is unknown. One base away there is no much larger clone; base qualities are not given.

In the prospective study, participants were roughly 18 to 89 years old, resided in around 25 geographic areas of the United States, and were enrolled through a virtual design. To assign participants to cohorts, the prospective study relied on clinical history that participants themselves reported in a screening survey and a study questionnaire. For ImmuneRACE Cohort 3, a participant was defined as recovered based on two consecutive negative NP/OP PCR tests, clearance by a healthcare professional, or resolution of symptoms. In the prospective study, mobile phlebotomists collected whole blood, serum and a nasopharyngeal or oropharyngeal swab from each participant. Over an approximately 2-month period, participants in the prospective study had the option of providing additional blood draws and questionnaires. Prospective study blood samples were shipped either frozen or at room temperature before DNA extraction.

The immunoSEQ Assay, a bias-controlled multiplex PCR, was used to amplify TCRbeta CDR3 regions from genomic DNA. In the source study's methods: Nucleated cell counts per sample were estimated from amplification of reference gene primers within the assay. To quantify the absolute abundance of each unique TCRbeta CDR3 rearrangement, sequence reads were collapsed and filtered. For each sample, productive Simpson clonality was calculated as the square root of Simpson's diversity index across productive rearrangements. As stored in TCRdb, this immuneACCESS dataset retains in-frame rearrangements with V and J assigned. A fraction of the clones does not appear; measured against another copy, unresolved V genes explain less than half of the discrepancy, and the remainder lacks a known reason. D and trimming were read from the DNA, whereas the V and J calls and clone size are those reported in that table. For this sample the table gives about 270,000 clones, of which 88% were detected only once. About 3% of the sample comes from the top ten.

This receptor chain uses TRBV24-1 and TRBJ2-7; TRBD2 is a possible D gene, resting on 6 matching bases. Sequenced sample: PBMCs or T cells enriched from blood (not recorded which). The source is a woman in her forties or fifties who had recovered from COVID-19. The CDR3 has the sequence CATSDPGAGSEQYF. The DNA sequence reads TGTGCCACCAGTGACCCCGGGGCGGGGTCCGAGCAGTACTTC.